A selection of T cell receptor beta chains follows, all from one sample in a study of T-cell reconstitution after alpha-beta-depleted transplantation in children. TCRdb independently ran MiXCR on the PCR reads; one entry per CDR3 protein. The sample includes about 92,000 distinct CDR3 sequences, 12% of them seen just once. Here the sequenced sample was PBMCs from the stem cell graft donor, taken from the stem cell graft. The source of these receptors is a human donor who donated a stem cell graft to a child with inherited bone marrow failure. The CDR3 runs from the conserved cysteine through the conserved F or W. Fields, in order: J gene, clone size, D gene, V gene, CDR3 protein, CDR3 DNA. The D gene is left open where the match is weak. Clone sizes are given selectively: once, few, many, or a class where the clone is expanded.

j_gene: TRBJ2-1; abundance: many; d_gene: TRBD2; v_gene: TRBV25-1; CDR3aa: CASSVAGGDEQFF; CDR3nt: TGTGCCAGCAGTGTAGCGGGGGGAGATGAGCAGTTCTTC
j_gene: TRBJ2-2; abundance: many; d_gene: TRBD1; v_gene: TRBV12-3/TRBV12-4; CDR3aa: CASSWGQGGLGELFF; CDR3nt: TGTGCCAGCAGCTGGGGACAGGGGGGACTCGGGGAGCTGTTTTTT
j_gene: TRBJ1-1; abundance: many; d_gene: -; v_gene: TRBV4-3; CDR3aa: CASSQDWRNTEAFF; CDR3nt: TGCGCCAGCAGCCAAGATTGGAGGAACACTGAAGCTTTCTTT
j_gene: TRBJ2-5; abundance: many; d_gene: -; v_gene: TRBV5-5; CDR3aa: CASRREFREGETQYF; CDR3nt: TGTGCCAGCAGAAGGGAATTCAGGGAAGGAGAGACCCAGTACTTC
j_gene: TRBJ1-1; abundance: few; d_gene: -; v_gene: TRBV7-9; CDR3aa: CASRWSGSTEAFF; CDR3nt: TGTGCCAGCAGATGGTCGGGGTCCACCGAAGCTTTCTTT
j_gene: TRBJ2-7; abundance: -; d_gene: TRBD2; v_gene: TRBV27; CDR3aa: CASRLGLAGESYEQYF; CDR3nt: TGTGCCAGCAGGCTAGGACTAGCGGGAGAGTCCTACGAGCAGTACTTC
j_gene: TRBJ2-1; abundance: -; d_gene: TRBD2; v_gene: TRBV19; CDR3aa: CASSELRGGYNEQFF; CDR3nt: TGTGCCAGTAGTGAACTCCGGGGGGGCTACAATGAGCAGTTCTTC
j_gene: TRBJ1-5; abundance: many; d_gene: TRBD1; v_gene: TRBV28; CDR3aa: CASLRDRGGGQPQHF; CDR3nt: TGTGCCAGCCTAAGAGACAGGGGGGGTGGTCAGCCCCAGCATTTT
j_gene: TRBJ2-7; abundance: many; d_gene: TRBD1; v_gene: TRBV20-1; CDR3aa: CSAREIDRATVYEQYF; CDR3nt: TGCAGTGCTAGAGAGATTGACAGGGCCACTGTTTACGAGCAGTACTTC
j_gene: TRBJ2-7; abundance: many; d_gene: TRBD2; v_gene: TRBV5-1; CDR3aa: CASRWTSGESYEQYF; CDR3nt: TGCGCCAGCAGGTGGACTAGCGGGGAATCCTACGAGCAGTACTTC
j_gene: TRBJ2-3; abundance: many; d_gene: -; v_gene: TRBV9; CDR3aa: CASSVGVGLGTDTQYF; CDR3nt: TGTGCCAGCAGCGTAGGGGTGGGCCTAGGCACAGATACGCAGTATTTT
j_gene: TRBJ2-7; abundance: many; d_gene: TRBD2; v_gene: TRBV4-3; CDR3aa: CASSQDRTRYEQYF; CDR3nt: TGCGCCAGCAGCCAAGACCGGACTAGGTACGAGCAGTACTTC
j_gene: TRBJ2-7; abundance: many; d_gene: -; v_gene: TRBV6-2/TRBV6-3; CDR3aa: CASSPMFYEQYF; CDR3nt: TGTGCCAGCAGCCCGATGTTTTACGAGCAGTACTTC
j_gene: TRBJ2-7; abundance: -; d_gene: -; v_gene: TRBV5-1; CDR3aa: CASSWGTDATYEQYF; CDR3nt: TGCGCCAGCAGCTGGGGAACAGACGCAACCTACGAGCAGTACTTC
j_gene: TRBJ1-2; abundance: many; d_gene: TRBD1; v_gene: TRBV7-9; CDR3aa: CASSYRGSSGYTF; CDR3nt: TGTGCCAGCAGCTACAGGGGCTCCTCTGGCTACACCTTC
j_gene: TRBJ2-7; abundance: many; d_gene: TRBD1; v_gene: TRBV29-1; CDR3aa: CSVGDRVAYEQYF; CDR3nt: TGCAGCGTCGGGGACAGGGTCGCCTACGAGCAGTACTTC
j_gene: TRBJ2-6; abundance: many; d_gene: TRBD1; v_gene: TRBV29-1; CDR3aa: CSVGGSGGLSGANVLTF; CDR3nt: TGCAGCGTTGGAGGGTCAGGGGGTCTCTCTGGGGCCAACGTCCTGACTTTC
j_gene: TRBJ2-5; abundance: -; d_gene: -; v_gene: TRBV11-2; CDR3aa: CASSLVLSPGEETQYF; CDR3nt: TGTGCCAGCAGCTTAGTTCTGTCCCCGGGGGAAGAGACCCAGTACTTC
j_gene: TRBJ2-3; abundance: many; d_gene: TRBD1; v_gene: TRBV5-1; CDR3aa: CASSLTIGTGLSTDTQYF; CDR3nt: TGCGCCAGCAGCTTGACGATCGGGACAGGGCTTAGCACAGATACGCAGTATTTT
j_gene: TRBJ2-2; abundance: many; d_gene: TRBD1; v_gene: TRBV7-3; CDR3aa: CASSRTGENTGELFF; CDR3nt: TGTGCCAGCAGCCGGACAGGGGAGAACACCGGGGAGCTGTTTTTT
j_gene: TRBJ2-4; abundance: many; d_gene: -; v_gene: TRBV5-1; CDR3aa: CASSLLGGAKNIQYF; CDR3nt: TGCGCCAGCAGCCTCCTTGGGGGAGCCAAAAACATTCAGTACTTC
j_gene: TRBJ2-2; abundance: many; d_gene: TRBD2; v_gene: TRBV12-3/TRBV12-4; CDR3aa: CASGTSGRAPGELFF; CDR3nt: TGTGCCAGCGGCACTAGCGGGAGGGCCCCCGGGGAGCTGTTTTTT
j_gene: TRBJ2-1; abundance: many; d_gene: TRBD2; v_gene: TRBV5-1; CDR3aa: CASSSGTSSNEQFF; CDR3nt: TGCGCCAGCAGCTCCGGGACTAGTAGCAATGAGCAGTTCTTC
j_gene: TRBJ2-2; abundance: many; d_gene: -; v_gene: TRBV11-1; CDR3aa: CASSLATGLGELFF; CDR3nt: TGTGCCAGCAGCTTAGCAACCGGGCTCGGGGAGCTGTTTTTT
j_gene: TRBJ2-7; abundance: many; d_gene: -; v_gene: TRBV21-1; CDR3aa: CASSRWTGVRDEQYF; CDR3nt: TGTGCCAGCAGCAGATGGACTGGGGTAAGGGACGAGCAGTACTTC
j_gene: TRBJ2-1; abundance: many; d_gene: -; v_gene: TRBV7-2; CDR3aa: CASSPPGAGGQEQFF; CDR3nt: TGTGCCAGCAGCCCGCCCGGGGCCGGGGGTCAGGAGCAGTTCTTC
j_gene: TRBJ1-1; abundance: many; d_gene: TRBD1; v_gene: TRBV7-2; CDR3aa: CASSAPGTGVRWAFF; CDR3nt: TGTGCCAGCAGCGCTCCCGGGACAGGGGTTCGGTGGGCTTTCTTT
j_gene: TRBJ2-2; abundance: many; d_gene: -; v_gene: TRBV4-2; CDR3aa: CASSQGGGATGELFF; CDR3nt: TGTGCCAGCAGCCAAGGAGGGGGGGCGACCGGGGAGCTGTTTTTT
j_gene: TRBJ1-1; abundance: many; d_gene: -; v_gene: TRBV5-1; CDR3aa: CASSGQVNTEAFF; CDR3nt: TGCGCCAGCAGTGGGCAGGTGAACACTGAAGCTTTCTTT
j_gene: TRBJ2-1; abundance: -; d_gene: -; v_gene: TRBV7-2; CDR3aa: CASSPGPNNEQFF; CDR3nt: TGTGCCAGCAGCCCCGGGCCGAACAATGAGCAGTTCTTC
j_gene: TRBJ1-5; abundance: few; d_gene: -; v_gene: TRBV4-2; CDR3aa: CASSPMGGRNQPQHF; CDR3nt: TGTGCCAGCAGCCCGATGGGAGGACGCAATCAGCCCCAGCATTTT
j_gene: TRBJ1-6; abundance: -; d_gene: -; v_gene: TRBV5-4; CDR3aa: CASSPRGSGSPLHF; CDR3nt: TGTGCCAGCAGCCCCCGGGGGTCGGGTTCACCCCTCCACTTT
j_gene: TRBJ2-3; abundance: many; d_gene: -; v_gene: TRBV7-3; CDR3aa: CASSPQGSGADTQYF; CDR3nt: TGTGCCAGCAGCCCTCAAGGGTCAGGTGCGGATACGCAGTATTTT
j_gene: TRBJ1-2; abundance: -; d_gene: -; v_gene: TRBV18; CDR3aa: CASSPNSGADGYTF; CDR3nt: TGTGCCAGCTCACCAAACTCAGGGGCGGATGGCTACACCTTC
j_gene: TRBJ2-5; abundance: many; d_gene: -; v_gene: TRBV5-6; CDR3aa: CASSLAFTAQETQYF; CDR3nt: TGTGCCAGCAGCTTGGCCTTTACAGCCCAAGAGACCCAGTACTTC
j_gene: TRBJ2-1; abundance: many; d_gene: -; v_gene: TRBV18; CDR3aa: CASSQGNEQFF; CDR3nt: TGTGCCAGCTCACAGGGAAATGAGCAGTTCTTC
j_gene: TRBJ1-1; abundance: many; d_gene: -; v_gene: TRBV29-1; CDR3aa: CSGATAAPEAFF; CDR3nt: TGCAGCGGCGCGACAGCCGCCCCTGAAGCTTTCTTT
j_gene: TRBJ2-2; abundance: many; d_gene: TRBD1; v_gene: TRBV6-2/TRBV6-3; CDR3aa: CASTQSGGFTGELFF; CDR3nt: TGTGCCAGCACCCAATCAGGGGGATTCACCGGGGAGCTGTTTTTT
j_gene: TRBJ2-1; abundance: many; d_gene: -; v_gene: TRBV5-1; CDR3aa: CASSLRGAGNEQFF; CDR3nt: TGCGCCAGCAGCTTGAGGGGCGCCGGGAATGAGCAGTTCTTC
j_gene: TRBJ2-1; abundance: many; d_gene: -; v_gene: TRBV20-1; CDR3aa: CSAQLPSYNEQFF; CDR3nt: TGCAGTGCCCAGCTGCCCTCCTACAATGAGCAGTTCTTC
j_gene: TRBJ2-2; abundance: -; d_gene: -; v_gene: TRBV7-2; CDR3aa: CASSRGPAEGELFF; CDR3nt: TGTGCCAGCAGCCGGGGACCCGCGGAAGGGGAGCTGTTTTTT
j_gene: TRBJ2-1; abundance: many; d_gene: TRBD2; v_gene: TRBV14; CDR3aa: CASSLAGGRSNEQFF; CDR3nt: TGTGCCAGCAGCCTAGCGGGCGGGCGATCCAATGAGCAGTTCTTC
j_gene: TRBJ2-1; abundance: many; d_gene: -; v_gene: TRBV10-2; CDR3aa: CASSDGSRDNEQFF; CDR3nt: TGCGCCAGCAGTGACGGGAGTCGCGACAATGAGCAGTTCTTC
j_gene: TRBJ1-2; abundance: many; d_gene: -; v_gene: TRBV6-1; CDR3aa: CASSEGFQGRDGYTF; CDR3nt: TGTGCCAGCAGTGAAGGGTTTCAGGGGCGCGATGGCTACACCTTC
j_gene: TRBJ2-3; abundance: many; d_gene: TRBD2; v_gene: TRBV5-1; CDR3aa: CASSLGAGVSDTQYF; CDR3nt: TGCGCCAGCAGCTTGGGAGCGGGAGTATCAGATACGCAGTATTTT
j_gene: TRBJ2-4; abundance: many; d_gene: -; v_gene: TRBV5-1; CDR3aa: CASSLGQLLAKNIQYF; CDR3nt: TGCGCCAGCAGCCTCGGACAGCTGCTAGCCAAAAACATTCAGTACTTC
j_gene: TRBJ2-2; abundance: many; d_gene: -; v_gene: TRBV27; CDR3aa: CASSLLRRGGTGELFF; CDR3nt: TGTGCCAGCAGTTTATTAAGAAGGGGAGGCACCGGGGAGCTGTTTTTT